Here is one TCR beta chain with its context. The same CDR3 also results from other DNA sequences found in this sample. V was pared by 3 bases and J by 7 bases, with 3 bases of the junction left unmatched. The CDR3 is 13 amino acids. Germline CDR1 reads LNHDA; CDR2 reads SQIVND (reference sequence). The sample belongs to a study of blood T cell repertoires in COVID-19. Overall study context: Sites across the United States, Italy and Spain contributed samples from acute and convalescent COVID-19. In each case, the material was cDNA or gDNA derived from T cells, B-cell-depleted T cells, or PBMCs.

The method was immunoSEQ multiplex PCR; TCRdb's version includes in-frame clones alone and lacks a portion of them. The sample carries around 120,000 clones, about nine tenths recorded once. The TCR was taken from a woman aged 70-85 years with acute or convalescent COVID-19. The sequenced material came from peripheral blood. This chain uses TRBV19 with TRBJ1-5; 7 bases agree with TRBD1. The CDR3, as DNA: TGTGCCAGTAGTATCGTAGGGGGCCAGCCCCAGCATTTT. The encoded protein is CASSIVGGQPQHF.